The 17 T cell receptor beta chains reported below all come from one sample, sequenced in a study of cytomegalovirus exposure and HLA in healthy donors. PCR employed 60 Vbeta and 13 Jbeta primers. Only in-frame clones appear in the TCRdb table, and some are missing; sequencing was by immunoSEQ multiplex PCR. The sample lists roughly 250,000 clones; just under 85% were seen once. Sequencing was performed on PBMCs. The receptors stem from a woman in her thirties or forties in good health and CMV-seropositive.

DNA of the CDR3: TGTGCCAGCAGCTGGACCGGGACAGGGACCTCGGGTACGCAGTATTTT. It translates to CASSWTGTGTSGTQYF. V gene TRBV7-3 combines with J gene TRBJ2-3; 9 positions match TRBD1. CDR1 and CDR2 (germline): SGHTA, FQGTGA. Unmatched junction bases numbered 13, after V lost 4 bases and J lost 8 bases. This CDR3 has 16 amino acids.

This clone occurred a few times. CDR3 residues: CASSQDSGGGQPQHF. In DNA, the CDR3 is TGTGCCAGCAGCCAAGATTCAGGGGGCGGTCAGCCCCAGCATTTT. This chain joins TRBV4-2 and TRBJ1-5, with TRBD1 matching over 8 bases. Per the germline V gene, CDR1 is LGHNA and CDR2 is YNFKEQ. Trimming cost V 0 bases and J 6 bases; bases outside gene matches: 4. This CDR3 is built from 15 residues.

CDR3 residues: CASSLTSGSTNEQFF. The CDR3 DNA sequence: TGTGCCAGCAGCCTTACTAGCGGGAGTACCAATGAGCAGTTCTTC. This chain uses TRBV9 with TRBJ2-1; the match to TRBD2 covers 11 bases. Germline assignment: CDR1 SGDLS and CDR2 YYNGEE. This CDR3 region has 15 residues. V lost 4 bases and J lost 6; bases outside the gene matches: 6.

The rearrangement links TRBV2 to TRBJ1-2; TRBD1 matches at 7 bases. Trimming took 9 bases from V and 7 from J; bases not matched to a gene: 11. Germline lookup yields CDR1 SNHLY and CDR2 FYNNEI. The CDR3 is made up of 13 amino acids. The chain's CDR3 is CASTLLGGSGYTF. Written as DNA, the CDR3 is TGTGCCAGTACCTTACTAGGGGGCTCTGGCTACACCTTC.

The V call is TRBV5-4, the J call TRBJ2-5; TRBD1 agrees at 8 bases. The V segment lost 6 bases and the J segment 5 bases; nucleotides outside the gene matches: 12. In germline, CDR1 is SGHNT, CDR2 YYREEE (reference sequence). The CDR3 covers 15 residues. This chain's CDR3 is CASTFSPDRVETQYF. The CDR3 DNA sequence: TGTGCCAGCACCTTTTCACCGGACAGGGTCGAGACCCAGTACTTC.

The V call is TRBV10-3, the J call TRBJ1-3; D not resolved. This CDR3 has 14 amino acids. CDR1 ENHRY and CDR2 SYGVKD come from the germline V gene. V lost 10 bases to trimming and J lost 7 bases, with 20 bases between them. In DNA, the CDR3 is TGTGCCACCGAGGGCCCTAAACTAGGGAACACCATATATTTT. It yields the protein CATEGPKLGNTIYF.

V is TRBV7-6 and J is TRBJ1-5; D may be TRBD1 (6 bases). Per the germline V gene, CDR1 is SGHVS and CDR2 is FNYEAQ. This CDR3 is built from 17 residues. Deletions cut 5 bases from V and 0 bases from J, with 17 bases between. CDR3 nucleotides: TGTGCCAGCAGCGGCGGGGGGGCGAGGAATAGCAATCAGCCCCAGCATTTT. This gives the protein CASSGGGARNSNQPQHF.

This chain uses TRBV25-1 with TRBJ2-5, with D unclear. Germline CDR1 and CDR2: MGHDK and SYGVNS. V lost 3 bases, J lost 9 bases, and 8 bases lay in between. CDR3 size: 11 residues. The CDR3 here is CASSEWLAQYF. CDR3 bases: TGTGCCAGCAGTGAGTGGTTAGCCCAGTACTTC.

CDR3 amino acids: CAITPTAGGPGEQYF. In nucleotides, the CDR3 is TGTGCCATCACTCCTACAGCGGGAGGGCCGGGTGAGCAGTACTTC. V and J are TRBV10-3 and TRBJ2-5; 10 nucleotides agree with TRBD2. The J segment lost 11 bases and the V segment lost 7 bases, leaving 16 bases of the junction unmatched. This CDR3 spans 15 amino acids. Germline V CDR1 and CDR2: ENHRY, SYGVKD.

The rearrangement links TRBV27 to TRBJ2-7; TRBD2 matches 9 bases. Germline V lookup: CDR1 MNHEY, CDR2 SMNVEV (reference sequence). V lost 5 bases to trimming and J lost 4 bases; unmatched junction nucleotides: 9. The CDR3 length is 15 residues. In DNA, the CDR3 is TGTGCCAGCAGTCTAGCGGGAAGCCTTGGTTACGAGCAGTACTTC. Protein: CASSLAGSLGYEQYF.

The chain combines TRBV28 with TRBJ2-5; D perhaps matches TRBD1 (6 bases). Judging by the DNA end, TRBJ2-7 fits better; the J call may be wrong. The germline V gene encodes CDR1 MDHEN and CDR2 SYDVKM. The CDR3 is 15 residues long. The CDR3 DNA sequence: TGTGCCAGCAGCCTAGGGGGACAAGGGGAGCACGAGCAGTACTTC. It codes for CASSLGGQGEHEQYF.

The chain uses TRBV27 and TRBJ2-7, with D tentatively TRBD2 (7 bases). V lost 3 bases and J 3 bases, leaving 24 bases between the germline ends. The germline CDR1 and CDR2 sequences are MNHEY and SMNVEV (reference sequence). The length of the CDR3 is 18 residues. In DNA form, the CDR3 reads TGTGCCAGCAGTTTCTTGGGTACCCAGTGGGGAGGGGGCTACGAGCAGTACTTC. It specifies CASSFLGTQWGGGYEQYF.

This clone was found once. The rearrangement uses TRBV6-6 and TRBJ2-2; 7 positions match TRBD1. Germline V gene lookup returns CDR1 MNHNY and CDR2 SVGAGI (reference sequence). The CDR3 is 15 residues long. The J segment lost 5 bases and the V segment lost 5 bases, leaving 8 bases of the junction unmatched. The CDR3 spells CASSQTGTATGELFF. The CDR3, as DNA: TGTGCCAGCAGTCAAACCGGGACAGCGACCGGGGAGCTGTTTTTT.

The chain is built from TRBV5-6 and TRBJ2-7, with D possibly matching TRBD2 (6 bases). V lost 4 bases and J 4 bases, leaving 18 bases between the germline ends. Germline loops: CDR1 SGHDT, CDR2 YYEEEE. CDR3 length: 15 residues. CDR3 protein: CASSPQSPGLYEQYF. The DNA for the CDR3 is TGTGCCAGCAGCCCTCAATCCCCCGGACTATACGAGCAGTACTTC. Full variable domain (outside the CDR3, taken from reference TRBV5-6 and TRBJ2-7): DAGVTQSPTHLIKTRGQQVTLRCSPKSGHDTVSWYQQALGQGPQFIFQYYEEEERQRGNFPDRFSGHQFPNYSSELNVNALLLGDSALYLCASSPQSPGLYEQYFGPGTRLTVT.

The chain combines TRBV7-9 with TRBJ2-5, with D possibly matching TRBD1 (5 bases). This CDR3 is built from 16 residues. The V end was cut by 2 bases, the J end by 0 bases, with 13 bases between. CDR1 is SEHNR, CDR2 FQNEAQ, per germline (reference sequence). The chain's CDR3 is CASSLQRTRYQETQYF. The CDR3 coding sequence is TGTGCCAGCAGCTTACAGAGGACACGGTACCAAGAGACCCAGTACTTC.

The chain links TRBV29-1 to TRBJ2-1; 7 positions agree with TRBD1. The CDR3 length is 16 residues. After removal of 3 bases from V and 0 bases from J, the junction contained 8 bases not matched to a gene. CDR1 and CDR2 from the germline V gene are SQVTM and ANQGSEA. CDR3 amino acids: CSVDYGQVSSYNEQFF. The DNA for the CDR3 is TGCAGCGTTGACTACGGACAGGTCAGCTCCTACAATGAGCAGTTCTTC.

CDR3 DNA: TGTGCCAGCAGTGTCAATAGCGGGCCCGGCACCGGGGAGCTGTTTTTT. Translating it yields CASSVNSGPGTGELFF. The chain is built from TRBV2 and TRBJ2-2, with 7 bases aligning to TRBD2. The CDR3 sequence is 16 residues long. The V gene end was trimmed by 4 bases and the J gene end by 4 bases; junction bases not matched to a gene: 9. Germline V gives CDR1 SNHLY, CDR2 FYNNEI.